This section outlines one T cell receptor beta chain sequence together with its context. Its target is unknown. Germline lookup yields CDR1 MNHNS and CDR2 SASEGT. V was cut by 8 bases and J by 4 bases, with 15 bases left in between. The CDR3 sequence is 13 residues long. The Oncomine TCR Beta short-read assay sequenced DNA from cultured CD4+ T cells. TCRdb re-called the PCR reads with MiXCR, one entry per CDR3 protein. The sample shows about 13,000 distinct CDR3 sequences, roughly 45% of them seen only once. The data were obtained in a study of vaccination and CD4 T cells after COVID-19. Treatment indicated: roughly 11-day PBMC culture with coronavirus spike peptide pools or control peptides (ViraFEST assay).

The receptor comes from a human donor who had recovered from COVID-19. The chain combines TRBV6-1 with TRBJ2-7; a possible D gene is TRBD1 (6 bases). The sample taken for sequencing was CD4+ T cells from blood, cultured in vitro. In nucleotides, the CDR3 is TGTGCCAGCCGACAGGAGGATATATACGAGCAGTACTTC. Protein sequence: CASRQEDIYEQYF.